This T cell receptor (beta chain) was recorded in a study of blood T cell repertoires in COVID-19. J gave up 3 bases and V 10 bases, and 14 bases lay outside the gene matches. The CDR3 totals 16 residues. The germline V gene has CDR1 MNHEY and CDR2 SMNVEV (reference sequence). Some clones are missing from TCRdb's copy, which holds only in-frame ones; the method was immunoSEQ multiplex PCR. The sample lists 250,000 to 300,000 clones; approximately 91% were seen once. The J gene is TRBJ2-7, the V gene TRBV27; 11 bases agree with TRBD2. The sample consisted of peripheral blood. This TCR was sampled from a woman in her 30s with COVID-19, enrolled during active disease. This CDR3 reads CATRTGLAGDNYEQYF. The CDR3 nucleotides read TGTGCCACCCGAACAGGACTAGCGGGTGACAACTACGAGCAGTACTTC.